A selection of T cell receptor beta chains follows, all from one sample in a study of cytomegalovirus exposure and HLA in healthy donors. The assay was immunoSEQ multiplex PCR, and TCRdb's table has in-frame clones only and misses some. The table shows 160,000 or so clones, with 65% to 90% occurring only once. Sequencing was performed on PBMCs. Source of these receptors: a woman under 30 in good health and CMV-seronegative. The CDR3 runs from the conserved cysteine through the conserved F or W. Fields, in order: V gene, J gene, CDR3 protein.

TRBV19	TRBJ2-7	CASSYGQGLYEQYF
TRBV10-2	TRBJ2-3	CASSERGIRQYF
TRBV19	TRBJ2-1	CASSKTPQREGRSEQFF
TRBV28	TRBJ1-2	CASSLTVNYGYTF
TRBV7-9	TRBJ2-3	CASSPQDWPDTQYF
TRBV6-5	TRBJ1-2	CASSTGGGYTF
TRBV7-9	TRBJ2-3	CATSETPSTDTQYF
TRBV5-1	TRBJ2-7	CASSSRGGLSGEQYF
TRBV27	TRBJ1-5	CASSLTVTDVQHF
TRBV30	TRBJ2-2	CAWSEGATGELFF
TRBV5-1	TRBJ2-1	CASSLGLANEQFF
TRBV5-5	TRBJ1-1	CASSWRRTGLTEAFF
TRBV30	TRBJ1-5	CAWSAGTGSNQPQHF
TRBV5-1	TRBJ1-2	CASSLVEGGRGDYGYTF
TRBV5-6	TRBJ2-7	CASSAGVGDYEQYF
TRBV28	TRBJ1-1	CASSPSGRTEAFF
TRBV18	TRBJ2-5	CASSPPNYNQETQYF